This TCR beta chain was documented in a study of identical twins. The CDR3 loop spans 18 amino acids. The study, taken as a whole, reports: There is a chance that invariant MAIT and iNKT cells partially muddied zero-insertion analyses.

TCRdb analysed the 5' RACE reads with MiXCR anew, one entry per CDR3 protein. The data contain 500,000 or so distinct CDR3 sequences, around an eighth of them singletons. This clonotype occurred a few times. Antigen unknown. The same data also contributed to another study, on yellow fever vaccine responses in identical twins. That paper adds: Reports say the vaccine T cell response in twins looked partly convergent and partly personalized.

The chain is built from TRBV21-1 and TRBJ2-3; the table's TRBD2 call for D was not verified on the DNA. TRBV21-1 is labeled a pseudogene. Sequences were obtained from CD4+ T cells sorted from blood. The clonotype comes from a woman aged 18 to 35 in good health. This CDR3 is CASSIPRTSGTNTDTQYF. The CDR3, as DNA: TGTGCCAGCAGCATACCTCGGACTAGCGGGACGAACACAGATACGCAGTATTTT.